These 2 T cell receptor beta chains originate from one sample sequenced in a study of blood T cell repertoires in COVID-19. The protocol was immunoSEQ multiplex PCR, while the TCRdb copy is restricted to in-frame clones and leaves out a portion. The sample includes approximately 170,000 clones, 75% to 85% seen only once; the top ten take 6%. Sequencing was done on a sample of PBMCs or T cells enriched from blood (not recorded which). The receptors originated from a man aged 35-49 years who had recovered from COVID-19.

The chain combines TRBV5-5 with TRBJ2-3; 10 bases fit TRBD2. The junction had 2 bases not matched to a gene; V was cut back by 2 bases and J by 5 bases. In germline, CDR1 is SGHKS, CDR2 YYEKEE (reference sequence). This CDR3 region has 14 residues. The CDR3 DNA reads as TGTGCCAGCAGCTTTAGCGGGGGGCAAGATACGCAGTATTTT. Protein sequence: CASSFSGGQDTQYF. Full variable domain (rest looked up from reference TRBV5-5 and TRBJ2-3): DAGVTQSPTHLIKTRGQQVTLRCSPISGHKSVSWYQQVLGQGPQFIFQYYEKEERGRGNFPDRFSARQFPNYSSELNVNALLLGDSALYLCASSFSGGQDTQYFGPGTRLTVL.

As DNA, the CDR3 is TGTGCCAGTAGTATGTTCTCAGGGGGCTCTGGAAACACCATATATTTT. Translating gives CASSMFSGGSGNTIYF. The V and J genes are TRBV19 and TRBJ1-3; TRBD1 aligns across 7 bases. J was trimmed by 0 bases and V by 3 bases; bases with no gene match: 5. The CDR3 totals 16 residues. In germline, CDR1 is LNHDA, CDR2 SQIVND (reference sequence).